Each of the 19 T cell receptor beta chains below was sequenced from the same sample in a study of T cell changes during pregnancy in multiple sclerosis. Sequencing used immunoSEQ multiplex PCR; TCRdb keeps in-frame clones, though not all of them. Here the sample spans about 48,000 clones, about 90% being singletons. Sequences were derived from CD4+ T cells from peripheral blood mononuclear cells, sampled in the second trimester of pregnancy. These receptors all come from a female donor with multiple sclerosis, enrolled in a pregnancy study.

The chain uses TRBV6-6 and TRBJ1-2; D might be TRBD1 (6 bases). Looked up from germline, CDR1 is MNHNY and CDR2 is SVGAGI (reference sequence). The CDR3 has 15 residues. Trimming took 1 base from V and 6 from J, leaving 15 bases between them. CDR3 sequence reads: CASSYLQGNEDGYTF. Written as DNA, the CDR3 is TGTGCCAGCAGTTACTTACAGGGTAATGAGGATGGCTACACCTTC.

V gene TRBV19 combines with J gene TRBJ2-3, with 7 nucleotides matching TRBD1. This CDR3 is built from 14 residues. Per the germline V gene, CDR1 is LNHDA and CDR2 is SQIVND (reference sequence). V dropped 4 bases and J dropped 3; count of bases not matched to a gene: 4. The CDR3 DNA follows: TGTGCCAGTAGTAGGGGACAGCAGACAGATACGCAGTATTTT. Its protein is CASSRGQQTDTQYF.

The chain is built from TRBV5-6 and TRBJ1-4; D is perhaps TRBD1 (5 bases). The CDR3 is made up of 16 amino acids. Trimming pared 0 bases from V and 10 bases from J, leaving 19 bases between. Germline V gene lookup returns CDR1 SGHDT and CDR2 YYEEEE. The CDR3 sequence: CASSLGFETSGGKLFF. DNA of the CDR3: TGTGCCAGCAGCTTGGGTTTTGAGACTTCGGGGGGAAAACTGTTTTTT.

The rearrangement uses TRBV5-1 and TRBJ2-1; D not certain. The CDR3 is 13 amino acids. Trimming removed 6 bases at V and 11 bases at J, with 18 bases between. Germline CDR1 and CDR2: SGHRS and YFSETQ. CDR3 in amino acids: CASTPGIREKQFF. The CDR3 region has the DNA TGCGCCAGCACCCCGGGTATACGTGAAAAGCAGTTCTTC.

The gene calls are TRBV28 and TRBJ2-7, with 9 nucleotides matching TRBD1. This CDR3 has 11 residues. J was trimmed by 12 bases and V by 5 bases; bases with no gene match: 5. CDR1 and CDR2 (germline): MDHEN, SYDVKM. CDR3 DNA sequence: TGTGCCAGCAGTCTGGGACAGGGTTCGTACTTC. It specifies CASSLGQGSYF.

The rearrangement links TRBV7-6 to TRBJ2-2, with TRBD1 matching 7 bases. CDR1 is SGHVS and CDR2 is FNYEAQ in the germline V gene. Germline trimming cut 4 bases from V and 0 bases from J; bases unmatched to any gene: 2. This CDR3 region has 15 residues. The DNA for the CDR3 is TGTGCCAGCAGCTCTCAGGGGGCGAACACCGGGGAGCTGTTTTTT. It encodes CASSSQGANTGELFF. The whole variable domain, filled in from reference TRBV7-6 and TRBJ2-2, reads GAGVSQSPRYKVTKRGQDVALRCDPISGHVSLYWYRQALGQGPEFLTYFNYEAQQDKSGLPNDRFSAERPEGSISTLTIQRTEQRDSAMYRCASSSQGANTGELFFGEGSRLTVL.

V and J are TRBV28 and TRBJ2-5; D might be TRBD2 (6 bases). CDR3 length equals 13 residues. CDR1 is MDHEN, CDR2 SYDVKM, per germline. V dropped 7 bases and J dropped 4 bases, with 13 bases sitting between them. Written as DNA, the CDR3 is TGTGCCAGCACCAAACCCGGGGGAGAGACCCAGTACTTC. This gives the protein CASTKPGGETQYF.

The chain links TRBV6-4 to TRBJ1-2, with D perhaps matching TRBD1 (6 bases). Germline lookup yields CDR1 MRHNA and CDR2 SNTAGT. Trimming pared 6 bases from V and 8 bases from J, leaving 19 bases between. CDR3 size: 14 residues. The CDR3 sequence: CASSERAGAVGYTF. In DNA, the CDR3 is TGTGCCAGCAGCGAACGGGCGGGGGCTGTAGGCTACACCTTC.

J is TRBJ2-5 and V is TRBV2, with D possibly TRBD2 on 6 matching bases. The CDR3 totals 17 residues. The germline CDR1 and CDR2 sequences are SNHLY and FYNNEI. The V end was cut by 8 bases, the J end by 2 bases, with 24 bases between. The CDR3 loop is CASSRGSGGVKQETQYF. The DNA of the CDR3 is TGTGCCAGCTCTCGAGGTAGCGGAGGGGTAAAACAAGAGACCCAGTACTTC.

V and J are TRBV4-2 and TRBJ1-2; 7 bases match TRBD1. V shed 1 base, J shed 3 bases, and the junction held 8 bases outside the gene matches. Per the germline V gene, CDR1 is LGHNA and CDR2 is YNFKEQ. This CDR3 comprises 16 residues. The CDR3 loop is CASSQVFGQGDYGYTF. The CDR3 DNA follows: TGTGCCAGCAGCCAAGTTTTCGGGCAGGGGGACTATGGCTACACCTTC.

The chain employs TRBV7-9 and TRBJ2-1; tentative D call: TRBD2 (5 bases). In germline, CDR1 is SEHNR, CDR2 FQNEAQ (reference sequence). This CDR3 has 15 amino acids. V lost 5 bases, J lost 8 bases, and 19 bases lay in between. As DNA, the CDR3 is TGTGCCAGCAGCCCCCGGGGTCATGATGGAGATGAGCAGTTCTTC. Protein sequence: CASSPRGHDGDEQFF.

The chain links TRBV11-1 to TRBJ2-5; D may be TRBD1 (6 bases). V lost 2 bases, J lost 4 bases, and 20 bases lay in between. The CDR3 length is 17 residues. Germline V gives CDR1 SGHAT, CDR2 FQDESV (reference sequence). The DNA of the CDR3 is TGTGCCAGCAGCTTATCAGGGACAACCTGGGAAGGAGAGACCCAGTACTTC. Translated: CASSLSGTTWEGETQYF. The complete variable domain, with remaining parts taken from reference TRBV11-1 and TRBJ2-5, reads EAEVAQSPRYKITEKSQAVAFWCDPISGHATLYWYRQILGQGPELLVQFQDESVVDDSQLPKDRFSAERLKGVDSTLKIQPAELGDSAMYLCASSLSGTTWEGETQYFGPGTRLLVL.

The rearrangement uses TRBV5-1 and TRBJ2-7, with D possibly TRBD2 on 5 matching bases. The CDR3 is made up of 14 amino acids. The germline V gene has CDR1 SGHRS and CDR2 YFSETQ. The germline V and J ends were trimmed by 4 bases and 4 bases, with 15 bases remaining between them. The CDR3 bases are TGCGCCAGCAGCCCGGACTCCCAAAGGTACGAGCAGTACTTC. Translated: CASSPDSQRYEQYF. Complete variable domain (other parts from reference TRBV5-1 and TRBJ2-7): KAGVTQTPRYLIKTRGQQVTLSCSPISGHRSVSWYQQTPGQGLQFLFEYFSETQRNKGNFPGRFSGRQFSNSRSEMNVSTLELGDSALYLCASSPDSQRYEQYFGPGTRLTVT.

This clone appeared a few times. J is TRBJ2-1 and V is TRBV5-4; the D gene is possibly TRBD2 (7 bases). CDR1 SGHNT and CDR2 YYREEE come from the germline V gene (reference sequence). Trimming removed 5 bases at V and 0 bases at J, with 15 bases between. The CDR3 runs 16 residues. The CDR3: CASRGGARGSYNEQFF. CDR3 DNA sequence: TGTGCCAGCAGGGGGGGGGCCAGGGGCTCCTACAATGAGCAGTTCTTC.

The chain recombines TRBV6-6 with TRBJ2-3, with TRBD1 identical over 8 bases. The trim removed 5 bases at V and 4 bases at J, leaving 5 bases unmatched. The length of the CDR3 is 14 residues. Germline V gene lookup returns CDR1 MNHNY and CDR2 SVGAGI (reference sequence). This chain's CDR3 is CASSPMTGADTQYF. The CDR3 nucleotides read TGTGCCAGCAGTCCAATGACAGGGGCAGATACGCAGTATTTT.

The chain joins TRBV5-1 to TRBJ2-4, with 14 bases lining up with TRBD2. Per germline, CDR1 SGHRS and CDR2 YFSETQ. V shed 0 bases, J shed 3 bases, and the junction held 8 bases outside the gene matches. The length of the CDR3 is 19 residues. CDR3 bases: TGCGCCAGCAGCTTGGGACTAGCGGGAGGGCCGGGTAACAAAAACATTCAGTACTTC. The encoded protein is CASSLGLAGGPGNKNIQYF.

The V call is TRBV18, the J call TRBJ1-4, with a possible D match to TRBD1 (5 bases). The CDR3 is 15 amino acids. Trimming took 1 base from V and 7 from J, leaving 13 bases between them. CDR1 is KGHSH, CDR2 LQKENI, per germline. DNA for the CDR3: TGTGCCAGCTCACCACAGGGCCAGGGCGGTGAAAAACTGTTTTTT. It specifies CASSPQGQGGEKLFF.

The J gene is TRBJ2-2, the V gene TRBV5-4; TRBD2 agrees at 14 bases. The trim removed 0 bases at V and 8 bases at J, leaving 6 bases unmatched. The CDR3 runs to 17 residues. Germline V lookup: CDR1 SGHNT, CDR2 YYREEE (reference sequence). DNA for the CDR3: TGTGCCAGCAGCTTGGGGGGGACTAGCGGGAGATCTGGGGAGCTGTTTTTT. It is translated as CASSLGGTSGRSGELFF.

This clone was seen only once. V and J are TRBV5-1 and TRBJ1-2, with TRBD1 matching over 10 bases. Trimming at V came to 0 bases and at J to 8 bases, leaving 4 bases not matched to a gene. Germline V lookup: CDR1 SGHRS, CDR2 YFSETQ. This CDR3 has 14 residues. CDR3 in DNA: TGCGCCAGCAGCTTGGCCGAGACAGGGGGCGGCTACACCTTC. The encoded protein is CASSLAETGGGYTF.